This entry lists 4 T cell receptor beta chains sequenced from one sample in a study of blood T cell repertoires in COVID-19. Produced via immunoSEQ multiplex PCR; TCRdb's table is partial and in-frame only. The profile shows roughly 150,000 clones, approximately 91% of them singletons. The sample taken for sequencing was peripheral blood. The origin of the receptors is a man younger than 35 with COVID-19, enrolled during active disease.

The rearrangement joins TRBV27 to TRBJ2-1, with a possible D match to TRBD2 (6 bases). This CDR3 has 17 residues. Germline loops: CDR1 MNHEY, CDR2 SMNVEV (reference sequence). V lost 5 bases and J 0 bases, leaving 17 bases between the germline ends. The CDR3 protein is CASSPRGGGYSYNEQFF. CDR3 coding DNA: TGTGCCAGCAGTCCGCGGGGTGGGGGGTACTCCTACAATGAGCAGTTCTTC.

This sequence joins TRBV2 and TRBJ2-1; TRBD2 is a possible D gene (6 bases). V was trimmed by 2 bases and J by 7 bases, leaving 24 bases between them. CDR3 length: 18 amino acids. In germline, CDR1 is SNHLY, CDR2 FYNNEI. CDR3 protein: CASSEPETRDSLRNEQFF. CDR3 sequence (DNA): TGTGCCAGCAGTGAACCGGAAACCAGGGACTCCCTCCGAAATGAGCAGTTCTTC.

The rearrangement links TRBV19 to TRBJ1-1; D is uncertain. This CDR3 is 12 amino acids long. Trimming pared 1 base from V and 7 bases from J, leaving 7 bases between. Germline loops: CDR1 LNHDA, CDR2 SQIVND (reference sequence). The CDR3 nucleotides are TGTGCCAGTAGTATAGCCGAGTATGAAGCTTTCTTT. Its translation: CASSIAEYEAFF.

As for this clone: Compared with germline, one end of the junction differs, possibly owing to a read error. The genes are TRBV27 and TRBJ1-4; D is perhaps TRBD1 (6 bases). Germline CDR1 reads MNHEY; CDR2 reads SMNVEV (reference sequence). This CDR3 has 14 amino acids. Here the CDR3 DNA reads TGTGCCAGCAGTTTGACAGGCGAAAATGAAAAACTGCTTTTT. Protein product: CASSLTGENEKLLF.